These T cell receptor beta chains were read from a single sample in a study of lymphopenia after photon versus proton radiotherapy. Profiling relied on immunoSEQ multiplex PCR, and the TCRdb table lists in-frame clones only, not all of them. This table has more than 20,000 clones, 75% to 90% appearing once. The sample consisted of peripheral blood, taken from a patient treated with photon-based radiotherapy. These receptors were collected from a man aged 30 to 39 with gastric cancer. Both conserved end residues are part of each CDR3. The order of the fields is clone size, V gene, J gene, D gene, CDR3 DNA, CDR3 protein. D genes are given only for firm matches. Some rows mark clone size as missing; the rest say once, few, many or name a class of expanded clone.

.	TRBV11-2	TRBJ2-6	.	TGTGCCAGCAGCTTAGAGAACTTAAACGTCCTGACTTTC	CASSLENLNVLTF
.	TRBV7-6	TRBJ2-5	.	TGTGCCAGCAGCCCTATGACCGGACAGAAAGAGACCCAGTACTTC	CASSPMTGQKETQYF
.	TRBV5-6	TRBJ1-5	TRBD1	TGTGCCAGCAGCCGGACAGGGGTCAATCAGCCCCAGCATTTT	CASSRTGVNQPQHF
.	TRBV7-2	TRBJ2-1	.	TGTGCCAGCAGCTCTCCGGGACTCCCTAGAGGGGAGCAGTTCTTC	CASSSPGLPRGEQFF
.	TRBV11-2	TRBJ1-5	TRBD1	TGTGCCAGCTCCCGGGACAGGGAGGGTCAGCCCCAGCATTTT	CASSRDREGQPQHF
.	TRBV7-7	TRBJ2-5	.	TGTGCCAGCAGCAGATCAGGGGTTCCCCAAGAGACCCAGTACTTC	CASSRSGVPQETQYF
.	TRBV5-6	TRBJ2-3	.	TGTGCCAGCAGCTTGGAGGGTACAGATACGCAGTATTTT	CASSLEGTDTQYF
once	TRBV19	TRBJ1-2	.	TGTGCCAGTACCGATAAACAGGGCTCCGGCTATGGCTACACCTTC	CASTDKQGSGYGYTF
.	TRBV19	TRBJ2-5	.	TGTGCCACCCGGAAGGGAGGAGGAGAGACCCAGTACTTC	CATRKGGGETQYF
.	TRBV2	TRBJ1-2	.	TGTGCCAGCAGTGAGCTGGCCCGTAACTATGGCTACACCTTC	CASSELARNYGYTF
.	TRBV7-8	TRBJ2-6	.	TGTGCCAGCAGTCATAACCCCTATTCTGGGGCCAACGTCCTGACTTTC	CASSHNPYSGANVLTF
.	TRBV5-4	TRBJ1-1	.	TGTGCCAGCACACCCGGGGAGGGTGGCACTGAAGCTTTCTTT	CASTPGEGGTEAFF
.	TRBV15	TRBJ2-4	TRBD1	TGTGCCACCAGCAGAAATAGACAGGGCTTGGCCAAAAACATTCAGTACTTC	CATSRNRQGLAKNIQYF
.	TRBV4-3	TRBJ2-7	TRBD1	TGCGCCAGCAGCCACGGAACAGGGGGCGGGTACGAGCAGTACTTC	CASSHGTGGGYEQYF
.	TRBV6-1	TRBJ2-3	.	TGTGCCAGCAGTGCTAGACTAAGCCGGAGCACAGATACGCAGTATTTT	CASSARLSRSTDTQYF
.	TRBV28	TRBJ2-7	TRBD2	TGTGCCAGCAGTTTAGGGGGGGACTACGAGCAGTACTTC	CASSLGGDYEQYF
.	TRBV28	TRBJ2-5	TRBD2	TGTGCCAGCAGTGTTGGCGGGAGCCAAGAGACCCAGTACTTC	CASSVGGSQETQYF
once	TRBV11-3	TRBJ2-7	.	TGTGCCAGCAGCTCAAGCCCCGGGACCAGCTCCTACGAGCAGTACTTC	CASSSSPGTSSYEQYF
.	TRBV18	TRBJ2-7	TRBD1	TGTGCCAGCTCCAGCGACCGGGACAGAGTCTACGAGCAGTACTTC	CASSSDRDRVYEQYF
.	TRBV18	TRBJ2-1	TRBD1	TGTGCCAGCTCACCAGCCGGGACAGGGTGGAATGAGCAGTTCTTC	CASSPAGTGWNEQFF
.	TRBV9	TRBJ1-1	.	TGTGCCAGCAGCGTAGAAGGAAACACTGAAGCTTTCTTT	CASSVEGNTEAFF
.	TRBV11-3	TRBJ2-7	.	TGTGCCAGCAGGATAGGTGGGTCAGCAGCCTACGAGCAGTACTTC	CASRIGGSAAYEQYF
.	TRBV25-1	TRBJ2-5	.	TGTGCCAGCAGTGAAAATGCGTTACGAGGGGAGCAGTACTTC	CASSENALRGEQYF
.	TRBV7-2	TRBJ2-5	TRBD1	TGTGCCAGCAGCTCTCGGACAGGGGGAGTCCGGGAGACCCAGTACTTC	CASSSRTGGVRETQYF
.	TRBV6-1	TRBJ2-2	.	TGTGCCAGCCGGGATCACTTCACCGGGGAGCTGTTTTTT	CASRDHFTGELFF
once	TRBV7-9	TRBJ2-1	TRBD2	TGTGCCAGCAGCCACTTTCCGGGGGGAGATGGGAATGAGCAGTTCTTC	CASSHFPGGDGNEQFF
.	TRBV27	TRBJ1-1	.	TGTGCCAGCAGGTCTCAATCAAGGGGCACTGAAGCTTTCTTT	CASRSQSRGTEAFF
.	TRBV4-2	TRBJ2-5	TRBD2	TGTGCCAGCAGCCAAGGGACTAGCGCCCAAGAGACCCAGTACTTC	CASSQGTSAQETQYF
once	TRBV5-8	TRBJ1-1	.	TGTGCCAGCAGCTTGGAGGGGGGAAGCACTGAAGCTTTCTTT	CASSLEGGSTEAFF
.	TRBV25-1	TRBJ2-1	TRBD2	TGTGCCAGCAGTCCCCTAGCGGGAGATGAGCAGTTCTTC	CASSPLAGDEQFF
.	TRBV19	TRBJ2-1	.	TGTGCCAGTACCCCGGGGGCAGGGGGGGGTTATGGGTTCTTC	CASTPGAGGGYGFF
.	TRBV6-4	TRBJ2-2	.	TGTGCCAGCAGTGACAGGGATTCCGGGGAGCTGTTTTTT	CASSDRDSGELFF
.	TRBV7-6	TRBJ2-3	TRBD2	TGTGCCAGCAGCTTAGCGCCTAGCGGGAGTCGTAACACAGATACGCAGTATTTT	CASSLAPSGSRNTDTQYF
.	TRBV5-8	TRBJ1-6	.	TGTGCCAGCAGCTTGAAAGGGGGGTTAGAATCACCCCTCCACTTT	CASSLKGGLESPLHF
.	TRBV11-3	TRBJ2-7	.	TGTGCCAGCAGCCCTAGCCCATGGGGTAGCGCAGGCTACGAGCAGTACTTC	CASSPSPWGSAGYEQYF
.	TRBV19	TRBJ1-2	.	TGTGCCAGTAGTATGGCAGGCTACTATGGCTACACCTTC	CASSMAGYYGYTF
.	TRBV19	TRBJ2-2	TRBD2	TGTGCCAGTAGGTCCGGAGGGCGGGGGGACACCGGGGAGCTGTTTTTT	CASRSGGRGDTGELFF
once	TRBV2	TRBJ2-7	TRBD1	TGTGCCAGCAGTGCGGACAGGGTGTACGAGCAGTACTTC	CASSADRVYEQYF
.	TRBV19	TRBJ1-5	.	TGTGCCAGTAGTATAGTGGACTTCGGGGCTCAGCCCCAGCATTTT	CASSIVDFGAQPQHF
medium-sized	TRBV6-5	TRBJ1-2	.	TGTGCCAGCAGTCTTCCCGGGGACGACTATGGCTACACCTTC	CASSLPGDDYGYTF
.	TRBV19	TRBJ2-2	TRBD1	TGTGCCAGTAGTACCACACTGGACAGGGGGAGTATCGGGGAGCTGTTTTTT	CASSTTLDRGSIGELFF
.	TRBV5-5	TRBJ1-2	.	TGTGCCAGCAGCTCGCTGCCAGGAACTAACTATGGCTACACCTTC	CASSSLPGTNYGYTF
.	TRBV7-9	TRBJ2-7	.	TGTGCCAGCAGCTTAGGGTTTTACGAGCAGTACTTC	CASSLGFYEQYF
.	TRBV12-5	TRBJ1-5	.	TGTGCTAGTGTCCTGACCCCATATTTAAGCCGGGAATATAGCAATCAGCCCCAGCATTTT	CASVLTPYLSREYSNQPQHF
.	TRBV5-1	TRBJ2-2	TRBD2	TGCGCCAGCAGCTTGGGGCCGGGGGGAAATGCCGGGGAGCTGTTTTTT	CASSLGPGGNAGELFF
.	TRBV7-2	TRBJ2-7	.	TGTGCCAGCAGCTTTGACCGGGACTTCTCCTACGAGCAGTACTTC	CASSFDRDFSYEQYF
.	TRBV28	TRBJ2-1	.	TGTGCCAGCAGTTTTTACAATGAGCAGTTCTTC	CASSFYNEQFF
.	TRBV5-1	TRBJ2-6	.	TGCGCCAGCAGCTTGGGCTCTGGGGCCAACGTCCTGACTTTC	CASSLGSGANVLTF
.	TRBV25-1	TRBJ2-1	.	TGTGCCAGCAGTCAGTATGAGCAGTTCTTC	CASSQYEQFF